A single sample is the source of the 15 T cell receptor beta chains below, sequenced in a study of T cell responses to AZD1222 COVID-19 vaccine. The repertoire was sequenced with immunoSEQ multiplex PCR; TCRdb's copy has only in-frame clones and lacks some. The data contain under 150,000 clones, 85% to 95% of them singletons. The source was peripheral blood, collected on day 0 of AZD1222 vaccination. These receptors were obtained from an adult in good health.

The chain recombines TRBV2 with TRBJ1-2; tentatively, D is TRBD1 (5 bases). Trimming shortened V by 4 bases and J by 4 bases, and 13 bases separated the two germline ends. Germline V gene lookup returns CDR1 SNHLY and CDR2 FYNNEI. The CDR3 totals 14 residues. CDR3 in amino acids: CASSVGGSGYGYTF. CDR3 coding DNA: TGTGCCAGCAGTGTTGGGGGGTCAGGCTATGGCTACACCTTC.

The CDR3 bases are TGTGCCAGCAGCCAAGTCCAAACCTACGAGCAGTACTTC. It translates to CASSQVQTYEQYF. The chain has TRBV3-1 (or the pseudogene TRBV3-2) and TRBJ2-7; no firm D call. Germline loops: CDR1 LGHDT, CDR2 YNNKEL (reference sequence). V was cut by 1 base and J by 2 bases, with 6 bases left in between. This CDR3 has 13 residues.

The V and J genes are TRBV30 and TRBJ1-5; D unclear. Per germline, CDR1 GTSNPN and CDR2 SVGIG (reference sequence). The CDR3 has 15 amino acids. Trimming shortened V by 3 bases and J by 10 bases, and 22 bases separated the two germline ends. CDR3 residues: CAWSWSPSPPSPQHF. The CDR3 DNA reads as TGTGCCTGGAGCTGGTCACCGTCCCCTCCTTCCCCCCAGCATTTT.

V usage is TRBV29-1 and J usage is TRBJ2-3; the D gene is possibly TRBD2 (5 bases). The length of the CDR3 is 14 residues. Germline CDR1 reads SQVTM; CDR2 reads ANQGSEA. V was shortened by 6 bases and J by 0 bases, with 13 bases between the two germline ends. CDR3 residues: CSVLKRVSTDTQYF. CDR3 DNA: TGCAGCGTGCTCAAGAGGGTCAGCACAGATACGCAGTATTTT.

The chain couples TRBV10-3 to TRBJ1-1, with TRBD1 matching over 8 bases. The ends lost 6 bases at V and 11 bases at J; junction bases unmatched: 14. CDR1 is ENHRY and CDR2 is SYGVKD in the germline V gene. CDR3 length equals 14 residues. The chain's CDR3 is CAISRLPGGLDAFF. CDR3 nucleotide sequence: TGTGCCATCAGCCGGCTCCCAGGGGGCCTTGATGCTTTCTTT.

This chain uses TRBV19 with TRBJ1-5; D is ambiguous. The V gene lost 0 bases and the J gene lost 4 bases, with 16 bases spanning the gap. Germline-derived CDR1 and CDR2 are LNHDA and SQIVND (reference sequence). This CDR3 is 17 amino acids long. CDR3 sequence: CASSIDRSGRTNQPQHF. CDR3 nucleotides: TGTGCCAGTAGTATAGATCGTAGTGGGCGGACTAATCAGCCCCAGCATTTT.

This clone showed up just once. The chain couples TRBV2 to TRBJ1-5; 9 positions agree with TRBD1. This CDR3 has 16 amino acids. Per the germline V gene, CDR1 is SNHLY and CDR2 is FYNNEI. Germline trimming cut 8 bases from V and 5 bases from J; bases unmatched to any gene: 13. The CDR3 loop is CASASTGGQGYQPQHF. DNA for the CDR3: TGTGCCAGCGCTTCGACCGGGGGACAGGGATATCAGCCCCAGCATTTT.

This chain uses TRBV15 with TRBJ2-7, with D unclear. This CDR3 has 14 amino acids. V lost 0 bases, J lost 3 bases, and 9 bases lay in between. The germline V gene has CDR1 LNHNV and CDR2 YYDKDF (reference sequence). For the CDR3, the DNA is TGTGCCACCAGCAGAGATCACGGCGACTACGAGCAGTACTTC. Translating gives CATSRDHGDYEQYF.

The chain links TRBV27 to TRBJ2-7, with D possibly matching TRBD1 (5 bases). The CDR3 is made up of 12 amino acids. Trimming pared 6 bases from V and 7 bases from J, leaving 13 bases between. From germline, CDR1 is MNHEY and CDR2 SMNVEV (reference sequence). CDR3 DNA sequence: TGTGCCAGCAGCCGGAACCCAGGGGAGCAGTACTTC. Its protein product is CASSRNPGEQYF.

The chain links TRBV25-1 to TRBJ2-7; 7 nucleotides line up with TRBD2. From germline, CDR1 is MGHDK and CDR2 SYGVNS. The junction had 5 bases not matched to a gene; V was cut back by 1 base and J by 2 bases. The CDR3 has 15 residues. CDR3: CASSELRAGAYEQYF. CDR3 sequence (DNA): TGTGCCAGCAGTGAATTACGGGCGGGAGCCTACGAGCAGTACTTC.

The V gene is TRBV14, the J gene TRBJ2-1; TRBD2 matches 13 bases. V lost 4 bases, J lost 8 bases, and 5 bases stayed unmatched. CDR3 length: 15 residues. Germline CDR1 reads SGHDN; CDR2 reads FVKESK. In DNA form, the CDR3 reads TGTGCCAGCAGCCTGCGGGGACTAGCGGGATATGAGCAGTTCTTC. Its protein product is CASSLRGLAGYEQFF.

This chain joins TRBV19 and TRBJ1-2; no clear D gene. V lost 5 bases and J lost 3, with 13 bases in between. Germline loops: CDR1 LNHDA, CDR2 SQIVND (reference sequence). The CDR3 spans 14 residues. The CDR3 region has the DNA TGTGCCAGTAGTCAACCGGACCGCTACTATGGCTACACCTTC. It is translated as CASSQPDRYYGYTF.

This clone appeared once. The CDR3 sequence: CASSSPGLAGAREQFF. DNA of the CDR3: TGTGCCAGCAGTTCCCCGGGACTAGCGGGAGCCCGGGAGCAGTTCTTC. This chain uses TRBV27 with TRBJ2-1, with 14 bases aligning to TRBD2. This CDR3 spans 16 amino acids. CDR1 is MNHEY, CDR2 SMNVEV, per germline (reference sequence). Unmatched junction bases numbered 9, after V lost 4 bases and J lost 10 bases.

J is TRBJ2-5 and V is TRBV19; D unresolved. The CDR3 covers 15 residues. The V end lost 3 bases, the J end lost 0 bases, and 11 bases lay between the germline ends. Germline V gene lookup returns CDR1 LNHDA and CDR2 SQIVND (reference sequence). The CDR3 is CASSIVPGNQETQYF. The DNA of the CDR3 is TGTGCCAGTAGTATTGTCCCAGGAAACCAAGAGACCCAGTACTTC.

The V call is TRBV29-1, the J call TRBJ1-4, with a weak D call TRBD1 (5 bases). This CDR3 spans 11 amino acids. CDR1 is SQVTM and CDR2 is ANQGSEA in the germline V gene. V was cut by 5 bases and J by 11 bases, with 12 bases left in between. The chain's CDR3 is CSVPQGLKLFF. CDR3 in DNA: TGCAGCGTTCCTCAGGGATTGAAACTGTTTTTT.